The 29 T cell receptor beta chains given below trace back to one sample, sequenced in a study of Graves' ophthalmopathy and Graves' hyperthyroidism. The study amplified TCR beta CDR3 regions using RNA transcripts. HTBI primers primed a first-round RT-PCR, and a second-round multiplex PCR followed. MiXCR, applied by TCRdb to the multiplex PCR reads, yields one record per CDR3 protein. The sample has almost 40,000 distinct CDR3 sequences, approximately 55% seen once. Sequences were obtained from peripheral blood. These receptors were taken from an adult woman with stable Graves' hyperthyroidism.

This chain joins TRBV7-8 and TRBJ1-2; 9 nucleotides align to TRBD1. V shed 6 bases, J shed 4 bases, and the junction held 3 bases outside the gene matches. CDR3 length: 13 amino acids. Germline values: CDR1 SGHVS, CDR2 FQNEAQ. CDR3 region: CASRRDRAYGYTF. The CDR3 DNA follows: TGTGCCAGCAGGCGGGACAGGGCCTATGGCTACACCTTC.

This clonotype was seen repeatedly, ten times or more. CDR3 coding DNA: TGTGCCAGCAGGATTGGGGAAAGCACAGATACGCAGTATTTT. It is translated as CASRIGESTDTQYF. The J gene is TRBJ2-3, the V gene TRBV6-5; D is unresolved. CDR3 length equals 14 residues. The V gene's germline CDR1 is MNHEY and CDR2 SVGAGI. The V end lost 6 bases, the J end lost 0 bases, and 10 bases lay between the germline ends.

The rearrangement joins TRBV7-9 to TRBJ1-2; 12 bases line up with TRBD1. Trimming at V came to 7 bases and at J to 7 bases, leaving 10 bases not matched to a gene. The CDR3 extends over 15 amino acids. In germline, CDR1 is SEHNR, CDR2 FQNEAQ (reference sequence). CDR3 sequence (DNA): TGTGCCAGCACCTGGGGGACAGGGGGCGCATCTGGCTACACCTTC. Its translation is CASTWGTGGASGYTF.

This clonotype was picked up many times. This chain links TRBV9 with TRBJ2-2, with 7 nucleotides matching TRBD2. The CDR3 extends over 18 amino acids. V lost 3 bases to trimming and J lost 2 bases; unmatched junction nucleotides: 13. CDR1 and CDR2 (germline): SGDLS, YYNGEE. In DNA form, the CDR3 reads TGTGCCAGCAGCGCCGTAGCGGCCGGGACTACCAACACCGGGGAGCTGTTTTTT. It specifies CASSAVAAGTTNTGELFF.

This clonotype was detected ten times or more. The rearrangement joins TRBV5-5 to TRBJ1-2; 7 nucleotides line up with TRBD1. This CDR3 has 15 residues. V lost 2 bases, J lost 8 bases, and 12 bases stayed unmatched. In germline, CDR1 is SGHKS, CDR2 YYEKEE (reference sequence). CDR3 in DNA: TGTGCCAGCAGCTTCGACCCGGGACAGACCTTGGGCTACACCTTC. It encodes CASSFDPGQTLGYTF.

This clonotype is large in the sample. V gene TRBV24-1 combines with J gene TRBJ1-2, with D possibly being TRBD1 (5 bases). The CDR3 extends over 13 amino acids. The germline V gene has CDR1 KGHDR and CDR2 SFDVKD. V lost 5 bases and J lost 2, with 8 bases in between. The CDR3 coding sequence is TGTGCCACCAGTGCCCGGGGGAACTATGGCTACACCTTC. Residues: CATSARGNYGYTF.

In its sample, this clonotype was seen many times. The chain joins TRBV4-1 to TRBJ2-7; 13 bases align to TRBD2. The CDR3 runs to 16 residues. V gave up 5 bases and J gave up 1 base; unmatched junction bases: 5. Germline V gene data show CDR1 as MGHRA and CDR2 as YSYEKL. The chain's CDR3 is CASSGTSGKTSYEQYF. The CDR3 DNA reads as TGCGCCAGCAGCGGGACTAGCGGGAAAACGTCCTACGAGCAGTACTTC.

This sequence joins TRBV15 and TRBJ1-1; D remains ambiguous. Germline CDR1 is LNHNV and CDR2 is YYDKDF (reference sequence). This CDR3 comprises 14 residues. V was shortened by 1 base and J by 7 bases, with 13 bases between the two germline ends. Here the CDR3 DNA reads TGTGCCACCAGCAGAGGTATAGCCGGCAGTGAAGCTTTCTTT. It codes for CATSRGIAGSEAFF.

This clonotype was counted between two and nine times. This sequence may be a read error, since a much larger clone differs from it by one base. The genes are TRBV29-1 and TRBJ2-3; a weak D match, TRBD1 (5 bases). The DNA end favors TRBJ1-5, so the J call may be wrong. CDR1 SQVTM and CDR2 ANQGSEA come from the germline V gene. The CDR3 is made up of 14 amino acids. CDR3 residues: CSVKGTSGTDTQHF. CDR3 coding DNA: TGCAGCGTTAAAGGGACTAGCGGAACAGATACGCAGCATTTT.

The chain uses TRBV12-3 or TRBV12-4 and TRBJ1-1, with D perhaps TRBD1 (5 bases). The V gene lost 3 bases and the J gene lost 4 bases, with 12 bases spanning the gap. This CDR3 is 14 amino acids long. CDR3 amino acids: CASSFGGEGTEAFF. CDR3 DNA sequence: TGTGCCAGCAGTTTTGGGGGAGAGGGCACTGAAGCTTTCTTT.

Many counts were recorded for this clonotype. The rearrangement joins TRBV7-2 to TRBJ2-5; D not resolved. Germline CDR1 SGHTA, CDR2 FQGNSA. The CDR3 consists of 13 residues. The germline V and J ends were trimmed by 1 base and 5 bases, with 8 bases remaining between them. In nucleotides, the CDR3 is TGTGCCAGCAGCTTAGTTCTTGGGGAGACCCAGTACTTC. Its protein product is CASSLVLGETQYF.

The CDR3 nucleotides are TGTGCCAGCAGCCCGCAAGGGACAGGGGTATCACCCCTCCACTTT. Its protein is CASSPQGTGVSPLHF. The chain carries TRBV7-2 and TRBJ1-6; 10 positions match TRBD1. V lost 5 bases, J lost 10 bases, and 8 bases stayed unmatched. Germline V gives CDR1 SGHTA, CDR2 FQGNSA. The CDR3 consists of 15 residues.

This clonotype has at least ten counts. The chain is built from TRBV13 and TRBJ1-6; the match to TRBD1 covers 10 bases. Germline CDR1 PRHDT, CDR2 FYEKMQ (reference sequence). This CDR3 is 16 amino acids long. The V segment lost 2 bases and the J segment 9 bases; nucleotides outside the gene matches: 7. The DNA for the CDR3 is TGTGCCAGCAGCTTAAAGCCCCGGACAGGGGGTTCACCCCTCCACTTT. Residues: CASSLKPRTGGSPLHF.

The gene calls are TRBV7-3 and TRBJ2-7; TRBD1 is a possible D gene (6 bases). The V end lost 5 bases, the J end lost 0 bases, and 14 bases lay between the germline ends. Germline values: CDR1 SGHTA, CDR2 FQGTGA. CDR3 size: 15 residues. CDR3 coding DNA: TGTGCCAGCAGCCCGGGGCCAGGGGACTCCTACGAGCAGTACTTC. Protein sequence: CASSPGPGDSYEQYF.

This clonotype has ten or more counts. V gene TRBV20-1 combines with J gene TRBJ2-7, with 12 bases matching TRBD2. J gave up 9 bases and V 7 bases, and 7 bases lay outside the gene matches. Germline V gene sequence: CDR1 DFQATT, CDR2 SNEGSKA (reference sequence). The CDR3 totals 12 residues. Here the CDR3 reads CSVKTSGSGQYF. Here the CDR3 DNA reads TGCAGTGTTAAGACTAGCGGGAGCGGGCAGTACTTC.

This clonotype has only one observation. This chain joins TRBV15 and TRBJ1-1; D call uncertain. Trimming removed 3 bases from V and 8 bases from J, with 13 bases in between. This CDR3 contains 13 residues. Germline CDR1 is LNHNV and CDR2 is YYDKDF (reference sequence). The DNA for the CDR3 is TGTGCCACCAGCAGTGGCACCCGAAGGGAAGCTTTCTTT. It specifies CATSSGTRREAFF.

In its sample, this clonotype ranks as medium-sized. V is TRBV11-2 and J is TRBJ2-7; 11 bases match TRBD1. Trimming took 1 base from V and 3 from J; bases not matched to a gene: 2. CDR3 length: 15 residues. The V gene's germline CDR1 is SGHAT and CDR2 FQNNGV. The CDR3 region has the DNA TGTGCCAGCAGCTTAGGGACAGGGGGCCTCTACGAGCAGTACTTC. Translating it yields CASSLGTGGLYEQYF.

Sample share makes this clonotype medium-sized (0.01 to 0.1%). The genes are TRBV10-3 and TRBJ1-6; possibly TRBD1 for D (6 bases). Germline CDR1 is ENHRY and CDR2 is SYGVKD. The CDR3 runs to 13 residues. Trimming pared 3 bases from V and 14 bases from J, leaving 14 bases between. DNA of the CDR3: TGTGCCATCAGTGATTGGGGGACATCATCCCTCCACTTT. Translating gives CAISDWGTSSLHF.

The chain has TRBV10-3 and TRBJ1-6; D not certain. Looked up from germline, CDR1 is ENHRY and CDR2 is SYGVKD. The CDR3 has 14 amino acids. The V end lost 0 bases, the J end lost 10 bases, and 10 bases lay between the germline ends. CDR3 DNA sequence: TGTGCCATCAGTGAGTCTGGGGATAGCTCACCCCTCCACTTT. It yields the protein CAISESGDSSPLHF.

This chain connects TRBV7-9 to TRBJ2-7, with a weak D call TRBD2 (6 bases). The CDR3 length is 15 residues. Per the germline V gene, CDR1 is SEHNR and CDR2 is FQNEAQ (reference sequence). V was cut by 5 bases and J by 2 bases, with 16 bases left in between. CDR3 sequence (DNA): TGTGCCAGCAGCCTCATGGGGGGAGGACCCTACGAGCAGTACTTC. Translation: CASSLMGGGPYEQYF.

In its sample, this clonotype was seen many times. The rearrangement uses TRBV20-1 and TRBJ1-5; D is perhaps TRBD1 (6 bases). Germline loops: CDR1 DFQATT, CDR2 SNEGSKA (reference sequence). Trimming took off 0 bases at V and 7 bases at J, with 13 bases between the two ends. The CDR3 runs 14 residues. In nucleotides, the CDR3 is TGCAGTGCTAGAGATTCGGGGGGCTGGCAGCCCCAGCATTTT. Amino acids: CSARDSGGWQPQHF.

This clonotype appeared many times. The genes are TRBV7-9 and TRBJ2-7, with D perhaps matching TRBD2 (5 bases). The V gene's germline CDR1 is SEHNR and CDR2 FQNEAQ (reference sequence). This CDR3 is built from 15 residues. V lost 5 bases and J 4 bases, leaving 18 bases between the germline ends. For the CDR3, the DNA is TGTGCCAGCAGCCCTGGGGAGTGGACCAGATACGAGCAGTACTTC. Residues: CASSPGEWTRYEQYF.

There are many counts of this clonotype. The chain uses TRBV14 and TRBJ1-2; D is uncertain. Trimming shortened V by 0 bases and J by 4 bases, and 12 bases separated the two germline ends. This CDR3 region has 15 residues. In germline, CDR1 is SGHDN, CDR2 FVKESK. CDR3 sequence (DNA): TGTGCCAGCAGCCAAGATACTGTCGGAATCTATGGCTACACCTTC. Translating it yields CASSQDTVGIYGYTF.

Ten or more counts support this clonotype. V usage is TRBV6-1 and J usage is TRBJ1-4, with D hard to call. The V gene lost 5 bases and the J gene lost 7 bases, with 11 bases spanning the gap. This CDR3 has 13 amino acids. CDR1 MNHNS and CDR2 SASEGT come from the germline V gene. The CDR3 region is CASSLIKVEKLFF. The CDR3 DNA reads as TGTGCCAGCAGTTTGATTAAGGTTGAAAAACTGTTTTTT.

The V call is TRBV7-2, the J call TRBJ2-5, with no clear D. Germline loops: CDR1 SGHTA, CDR2 FQGNSA. The CDR3 has 14 amino acids. V was trimmed by 8 bases and J by 5 bases, leaving 18 bases between them. The CDR3 reads CASSPRAARETQYF. CDR3 sequence (DNA): TGTGCCAGCTCACCACGTGCGGCGAGGGAGACCCAGTACTTC.

CDR3: CSASSGLAGNQETQYF. Written as DNA, the CDR3 is TGCAGTGCCAGCAGCGGACTAGCGGGCAATCAAGAGACCCAGTACTTC. This chain uses TRBV20-1 with TRBJ2-5; 11 bases fit TRBD2. The V and J ends lost 6 bases and 2 bases, in that order; junction bases with no gene match: 11. This CDR3 has 16 amino acids. Germline lookup yields CDR1 DFQATT and CDR2 SNEGSKA (reference sequence).

This clonotype was observed a single time. The chain links TRBV29-1 to TRBJ1-1; 8 positions agree with TRBD1. Germline CDR1 is SQVTM and CDR2 is ANQGSEA. The CDR3 extends over 12 amino acids. The trim removed 8 bases at V and 2 bases at J, leaving 4 bases unmatched. The CDR3 loop is CSLSGGNTEAFF. CDR3 in DNA: TGCAGCTTGTCAGGGGGCAACACTGAAGCTTTCTTT.

This clonotype was seen at least ten times. The chain couples TRBV3-1 to TRBJ2-3; possibly TRBD2 for D (6 bases). V dropped 5 bases and J dropped 5 bases, with 8 bases sitting between them. Germline CDR1 reads LGHDT; CDR2 reads YNNKEL (reference sequence). The CDR3 runs 12 residues. The CDR3 protein is CASSWGLDTQYF. The CDR3 DNA is TGTGCCAGCAGCTGGGGACTAGATACGCAGTATTTT.

By sample share, this clonotype is medium-sized (0.01 to 0.1%). This chain uses TRBV20-1 with TRBJ1-1; D ambiguous. CDR3 length: 12 residues. The V gene lost 4 bases and the J gene lost 1 base, with 7 bases spanning the gap. The germline CDR1 and CDR2 sequences are DFQATT and SNEGSKA (reference sequence). CDR3 coding DNA: TGCAGTGCTAACATGGGGAACACTGAAGCTTTCTTT. This gives the protein CSANMGNTEAFF.